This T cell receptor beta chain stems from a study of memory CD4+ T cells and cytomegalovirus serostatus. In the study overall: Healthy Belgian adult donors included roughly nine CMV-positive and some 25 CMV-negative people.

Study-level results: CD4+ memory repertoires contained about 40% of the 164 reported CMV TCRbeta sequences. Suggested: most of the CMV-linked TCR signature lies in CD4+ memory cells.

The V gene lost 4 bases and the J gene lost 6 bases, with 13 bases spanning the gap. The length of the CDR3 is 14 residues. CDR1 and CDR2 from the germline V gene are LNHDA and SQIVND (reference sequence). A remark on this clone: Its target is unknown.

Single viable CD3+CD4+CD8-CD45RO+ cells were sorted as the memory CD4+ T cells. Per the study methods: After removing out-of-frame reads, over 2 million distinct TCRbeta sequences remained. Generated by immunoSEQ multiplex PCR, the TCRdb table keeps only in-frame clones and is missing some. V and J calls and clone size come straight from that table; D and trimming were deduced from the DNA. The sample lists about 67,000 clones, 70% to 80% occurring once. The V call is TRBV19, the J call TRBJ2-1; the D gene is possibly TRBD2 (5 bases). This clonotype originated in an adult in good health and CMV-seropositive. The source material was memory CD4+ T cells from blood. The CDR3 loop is CASSKIGNGNEQFF. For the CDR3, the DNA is TGTGCCAGTAGTAAAATCGGGAACGGCAATGAGCAGTTCTTC.